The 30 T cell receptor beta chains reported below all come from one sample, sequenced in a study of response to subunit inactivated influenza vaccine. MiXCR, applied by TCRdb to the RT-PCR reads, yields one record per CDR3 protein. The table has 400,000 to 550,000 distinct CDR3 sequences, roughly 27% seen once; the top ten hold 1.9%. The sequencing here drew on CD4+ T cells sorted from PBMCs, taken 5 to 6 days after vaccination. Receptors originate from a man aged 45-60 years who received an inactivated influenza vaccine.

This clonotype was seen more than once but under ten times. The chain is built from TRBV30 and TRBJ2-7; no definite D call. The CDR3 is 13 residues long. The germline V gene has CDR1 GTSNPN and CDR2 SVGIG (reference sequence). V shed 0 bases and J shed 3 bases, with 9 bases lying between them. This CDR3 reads CAWSVPPSYEQYF. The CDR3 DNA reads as TGTGCCTGGAGTGTACCGCCCAGCTACGAGCAGTACTTC.

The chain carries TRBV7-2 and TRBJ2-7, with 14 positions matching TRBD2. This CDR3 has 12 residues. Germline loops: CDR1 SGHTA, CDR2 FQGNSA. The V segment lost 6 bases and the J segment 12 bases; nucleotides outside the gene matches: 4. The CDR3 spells CASRGLAGGVYF. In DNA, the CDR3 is TGTGCCAGCAGAGGACTAGCGGGGGGCGTGTACTTC.

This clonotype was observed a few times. CDR3 bases: TGTGCCAGCAGTGAATTGAGAAGCACAGATACGCAGTATTTT. It is translated as CASSELRSTDTQYF. V usage is TRBV2 and J usage is TRBJ2-3; the D is unclear. Between the trimmed V and J ends, which lost 2 bases and 0 bases, there was a span of 6 bases. The CDR3 is 14 residues long. From germline, CDR1 is SNHLY and CDR2 FYNNEI.

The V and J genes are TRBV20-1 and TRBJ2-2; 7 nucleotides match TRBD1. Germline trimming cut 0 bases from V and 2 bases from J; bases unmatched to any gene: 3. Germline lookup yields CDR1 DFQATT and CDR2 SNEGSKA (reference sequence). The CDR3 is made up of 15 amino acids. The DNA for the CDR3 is TGCAGTGCTAGAGAGAGGGGGCGCAACACCGGGGAGCTGTTTTTT. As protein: CSARERGRNTGELFF.

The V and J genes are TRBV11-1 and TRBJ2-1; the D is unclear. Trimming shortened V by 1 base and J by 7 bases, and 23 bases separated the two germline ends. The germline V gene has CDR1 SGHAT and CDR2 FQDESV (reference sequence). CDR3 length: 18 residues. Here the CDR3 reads CASSLDLWLTPGRNEQFF. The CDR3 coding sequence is TGTGCCAGCAGCTTAGATTTGTGGTTAACTCCAGGTCGGAATGAGCAGTTCTTC.

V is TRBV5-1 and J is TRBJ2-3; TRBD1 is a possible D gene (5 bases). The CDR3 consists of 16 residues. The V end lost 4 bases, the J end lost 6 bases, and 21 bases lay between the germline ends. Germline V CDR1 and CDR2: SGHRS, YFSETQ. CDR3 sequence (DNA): TGCGCCAGCAGCCCCCTAGGGGATTACGGTTGGGATACGCAGTATTTT. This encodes CASSPLGDYGWDTQYF.

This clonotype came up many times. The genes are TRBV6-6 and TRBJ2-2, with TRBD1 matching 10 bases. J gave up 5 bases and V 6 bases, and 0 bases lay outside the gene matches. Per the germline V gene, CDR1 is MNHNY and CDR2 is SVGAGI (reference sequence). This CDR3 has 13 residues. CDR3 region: CASRGQGTGELFF. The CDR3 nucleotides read TGTGCCAGCAGGGGACAGGGGACCGGGGAGCTGTTTTTT.

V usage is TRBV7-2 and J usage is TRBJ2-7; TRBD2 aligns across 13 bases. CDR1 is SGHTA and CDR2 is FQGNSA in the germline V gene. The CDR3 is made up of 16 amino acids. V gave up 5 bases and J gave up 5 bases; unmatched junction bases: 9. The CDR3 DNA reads TGTGCCAGCAGCATCGGACTAGCGGGAGTGGGCAACGAGCAGTACTTC. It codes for CASSIGLAGVGNEQYF.

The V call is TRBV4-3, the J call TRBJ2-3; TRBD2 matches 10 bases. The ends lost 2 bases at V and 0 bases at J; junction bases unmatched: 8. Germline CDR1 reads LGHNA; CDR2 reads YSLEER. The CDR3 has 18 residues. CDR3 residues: CASSQKIAGGPSTDTQYF. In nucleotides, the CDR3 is TGCGCCAGCAGCCAAAAGATAGCGGGGGGCCCTAGCACAGATACGCAGTATTTT.

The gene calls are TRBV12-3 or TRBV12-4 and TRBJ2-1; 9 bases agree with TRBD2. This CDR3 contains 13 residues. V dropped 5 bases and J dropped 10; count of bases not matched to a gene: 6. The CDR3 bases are TGTGCCAGCAGTGGCCGCGGGAGGGGCGAGCAGTTCTTC. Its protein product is CASSGRGRGEQFF.

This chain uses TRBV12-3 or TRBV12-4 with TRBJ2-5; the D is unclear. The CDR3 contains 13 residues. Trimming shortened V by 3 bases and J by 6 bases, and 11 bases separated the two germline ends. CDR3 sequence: CASSFGQFKTQYF. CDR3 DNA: TGTGCCAGCAGTTTTGGGCAGTTTAAGACCCAGTACTTC.

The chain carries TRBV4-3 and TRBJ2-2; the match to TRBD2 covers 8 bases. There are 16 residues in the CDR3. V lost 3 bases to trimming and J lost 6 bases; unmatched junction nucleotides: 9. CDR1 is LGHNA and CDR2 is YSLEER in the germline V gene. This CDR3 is CASSQKGTSDAGELFF. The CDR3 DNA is TGCGCCAGCAGCCAGAAAGGGACTAGTGACGCCGGGGAGCTGTTTTTT.

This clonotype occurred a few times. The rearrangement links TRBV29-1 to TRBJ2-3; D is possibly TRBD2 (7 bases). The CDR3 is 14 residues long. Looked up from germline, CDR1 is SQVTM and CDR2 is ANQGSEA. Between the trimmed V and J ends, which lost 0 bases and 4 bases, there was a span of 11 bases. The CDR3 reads CSVEDGGAPDTQYF. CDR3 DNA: TGCAGCGTTGAAGATGGGGGGGCCCCAGATACGCAGTATTTT.

In DNA, the CDR3 is TGTGCCAGCCAGAGACAGGGGGCCTCCTACGAGCAGTACTTC. Protein: CASQRQGASYEQYF. The chain has TRBV12-3 or TRBV12-4 and TRBJ2-7, with TRBD1 matching 10 bases. V was clipped by 8 bases and J by 0 bases; unmatched bases: 4. The CDR3 totals 14 residues.

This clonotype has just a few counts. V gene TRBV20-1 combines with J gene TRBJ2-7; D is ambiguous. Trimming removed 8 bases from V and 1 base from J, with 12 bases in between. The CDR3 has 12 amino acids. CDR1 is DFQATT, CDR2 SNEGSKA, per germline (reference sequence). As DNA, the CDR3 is TGCAGTTCTCTCGATCGATCCTACGAGCAGTACTTC. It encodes CSSLDRSYEQYF.

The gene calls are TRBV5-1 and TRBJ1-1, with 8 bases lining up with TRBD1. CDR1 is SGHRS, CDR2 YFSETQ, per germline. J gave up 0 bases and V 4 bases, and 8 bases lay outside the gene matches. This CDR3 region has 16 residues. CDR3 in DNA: TGCGCCAGCAGCCTGGGACAGGTCCTTATGAACACTGAAGCTTTCTTT. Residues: CASSLGQVLMNTEAFF.

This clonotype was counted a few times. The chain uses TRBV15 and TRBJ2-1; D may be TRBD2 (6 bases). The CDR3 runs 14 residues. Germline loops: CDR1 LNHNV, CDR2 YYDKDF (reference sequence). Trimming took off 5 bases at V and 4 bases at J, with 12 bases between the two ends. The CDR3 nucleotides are TGTGCCACCAGCCCTAGCGTTATATACAATGAGCAGTTCTTC. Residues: CATSPSVIYNEQFF. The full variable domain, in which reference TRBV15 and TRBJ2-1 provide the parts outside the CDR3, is DAMVIQNPRYQVTQFGKPVTLSCSQTLNHNVMYWYQQKSSQAPKLLFHYYDKDFNNEADTPDNFQSRRPNTSFCFLDIRSPGLGDTAMYLCATSPSVIYNEQFFGPGTRLTVL.

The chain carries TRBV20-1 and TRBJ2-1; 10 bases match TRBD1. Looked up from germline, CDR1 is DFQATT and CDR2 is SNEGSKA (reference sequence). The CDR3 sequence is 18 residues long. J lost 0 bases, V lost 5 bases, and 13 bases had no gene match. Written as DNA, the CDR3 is TGCAGTGCTTTCCGGGACAGGGGCCCTGATCTCTCCTACAATGAGCAGTTCTTC. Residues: CSAFRDRGPDLSYNEQFF.

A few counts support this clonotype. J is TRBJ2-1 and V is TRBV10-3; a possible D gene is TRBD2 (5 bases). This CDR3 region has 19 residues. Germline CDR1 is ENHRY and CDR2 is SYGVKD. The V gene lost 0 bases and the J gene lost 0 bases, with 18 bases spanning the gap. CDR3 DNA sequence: TGTGCCATCAGTGAGTCGACGGTGCCGGACTGGAGCTCCTACAATGAGCAGTTCTTC. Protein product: CAISESTVPDWSSYNEQFF.

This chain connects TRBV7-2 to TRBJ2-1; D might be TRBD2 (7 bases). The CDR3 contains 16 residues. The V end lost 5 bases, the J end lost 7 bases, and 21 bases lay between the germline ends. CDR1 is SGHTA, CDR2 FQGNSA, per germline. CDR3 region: CASSVILALRGNEQFF. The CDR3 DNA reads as TGTGCCAGCAGCGTTATACTAGCGCTGAGGGGGAATGAGCAGTTCTTC.

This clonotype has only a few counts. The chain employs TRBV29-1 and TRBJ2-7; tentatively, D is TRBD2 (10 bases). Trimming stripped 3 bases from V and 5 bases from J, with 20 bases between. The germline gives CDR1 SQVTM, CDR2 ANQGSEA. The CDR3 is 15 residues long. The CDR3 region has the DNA TGCAGCGTTGACGGTACTAGCGGGACAGGGAACGAGCAGTACTTC. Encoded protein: CSVDGTSGTGNEQYF.

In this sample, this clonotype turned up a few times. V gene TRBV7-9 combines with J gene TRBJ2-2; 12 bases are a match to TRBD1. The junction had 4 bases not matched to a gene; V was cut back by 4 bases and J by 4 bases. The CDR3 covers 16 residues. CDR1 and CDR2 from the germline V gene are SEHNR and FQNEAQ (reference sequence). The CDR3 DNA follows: TGTGCCAGCAGCTCCGGGACAGGGGGCCGCACCGGGGAGCTGTTTTTT. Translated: CASSSGTGGRTGELFF. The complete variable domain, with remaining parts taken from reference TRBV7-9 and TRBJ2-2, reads DTGVSQNPRHKITKRGQNVTFRCDPISEHNRLYWYRQTLGQGPEFLTYFQNEAQLEKSRLLSDRFSAERPKGSFSTLEIQRTEQGDSAMYLCASSSGTGGRTGELFFGEGSRLTVL.

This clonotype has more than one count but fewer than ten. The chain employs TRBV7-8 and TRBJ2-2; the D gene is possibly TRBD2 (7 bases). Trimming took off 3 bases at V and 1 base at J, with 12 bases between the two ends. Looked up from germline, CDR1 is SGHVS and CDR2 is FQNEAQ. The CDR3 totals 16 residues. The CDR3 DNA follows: TGTGCCAGCAGCTTCGGCGGGGGCCGGAACACCGGGGAGCTGTTTTTT. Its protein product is CASSFGGGRNTGELFF.

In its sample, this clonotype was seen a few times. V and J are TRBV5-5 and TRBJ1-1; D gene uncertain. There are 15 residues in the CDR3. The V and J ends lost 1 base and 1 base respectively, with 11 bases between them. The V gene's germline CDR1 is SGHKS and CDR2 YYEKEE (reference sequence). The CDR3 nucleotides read TGTGCCAGCAGCTTGTGGCGGCAGACGAACACTGAAGCTTTCTTT. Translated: CASSLWRQTNTEAFF.

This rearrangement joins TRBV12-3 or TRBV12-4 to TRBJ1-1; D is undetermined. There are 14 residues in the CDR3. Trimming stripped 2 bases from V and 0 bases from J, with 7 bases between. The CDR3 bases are TGTGCCAGCAGTTTACAGTCAATGAACACTGAAGCTTTCTTT. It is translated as CASSLQSMNTEAFF.

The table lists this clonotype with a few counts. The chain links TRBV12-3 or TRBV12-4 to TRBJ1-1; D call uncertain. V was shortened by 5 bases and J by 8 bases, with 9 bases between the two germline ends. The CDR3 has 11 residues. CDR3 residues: CASSPLNEAFF. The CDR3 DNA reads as TGTGCCAGCAGTCCTCTTAACGAAGCTTTCTTT.

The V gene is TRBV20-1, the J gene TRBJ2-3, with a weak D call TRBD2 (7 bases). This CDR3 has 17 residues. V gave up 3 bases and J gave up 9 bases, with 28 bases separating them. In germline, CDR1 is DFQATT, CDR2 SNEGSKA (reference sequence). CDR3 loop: CSARLFGGGARFETQYF. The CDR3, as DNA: TGCAGTGCTAGGCTCTTCGGTGGGGGGGCTCGATTTGAAACGCAGTATTTT.

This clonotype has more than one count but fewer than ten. CDR3 in DNA: TGTGCCAGCAGCCAGCCCGGTGGGGACACCGGGGAGCTGTTTTTT. This encodes CASSQPGGDTGELFF. The chain couples TRBV4-2 to TRBJ2-2, with no clear D. Germline V gene data show CDR1 as LGHNA and CDR2 as YNFKEQ. Trimming removed 3 bases at V and 3 bases at J, with 11 bases between. The CDR3 consists of 15 residues.

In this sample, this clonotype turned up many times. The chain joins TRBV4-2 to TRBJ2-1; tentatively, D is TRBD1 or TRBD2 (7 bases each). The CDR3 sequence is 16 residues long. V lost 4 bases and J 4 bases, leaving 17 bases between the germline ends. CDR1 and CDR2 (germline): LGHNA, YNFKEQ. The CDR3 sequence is CASSREGQQKYNEQFF. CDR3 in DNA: TGTGCCAGCAGCCGGGAGGGACAGCAGAAATACAATGAGCAGTTCTTC.

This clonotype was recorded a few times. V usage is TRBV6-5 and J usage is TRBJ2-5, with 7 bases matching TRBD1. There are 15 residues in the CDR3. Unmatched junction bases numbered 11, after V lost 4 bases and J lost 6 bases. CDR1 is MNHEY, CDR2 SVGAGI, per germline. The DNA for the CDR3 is TGTGCCAGCAGTTTCCGCGGACAGGCCGTGAAGACCCAGTACTTC. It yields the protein CASSFRGQAVKTQYF.